These 26 T cell receptor beta chains originate from one sample sequenced in a study of neurological immune-mediated disorders (dated by TCRdb to 2018 to 2020). Library generation was performed with 5' RACE. These reads were obtained on an Illumina HiSeq 2500. The raw public reads went through TCRdb reprocessing: fastp at Q25, MiXCR clone calling, in-frame beta chains kept. Entries are consolidated by CDR3 protein sequence, retaining the most common genes and DNA. The sample includes tens of thousands of distinct CDR3 sequences, with about 1.6% observed a single time. Together, the top ten hold around 9% of the sample. The sequenced material came from PBMCs. These receptors were collected from a woman aged 25 to 39 with multiple sclerosis.

The sample holds many counts of this clonotype. The V gene is TRBV4-3, the J gene TRBJ2-3; D remains ambiguous. The V end was cut by 4 bases, the J end by 2 bases, with 10 bases between. Germline V lookup: CDR1 LGHNA, CDR2 YSLEER. This CDR3 comprises 14 residues. The CDR3 sequence is CASSRRHFTDTQYF. CDR3 DNA: TGCGCCAGCAGCCGCCGACACTTCACAGATACGCAGTATTTT.

This clonotype was counted at least ten times. V and J are TRBV12-3 or TRBV12-4 and TRBJ2-2; 8 bases fit TRBD2. The V gene end was trimmed by 3 bases and the J gene end by 4 bases; junction bases not matched to a gene: 7. The CDR3 runs 16 residues. CDR3 in amino acids: CASSFRGGSGTGELFF. CDR3 nucleotide sequence: TGTGCCAGCAGTTTTCGGGGGGGCTCGGGCACCGGGGAGCTGTTTTTT.

This clonotype was counted many times. The rearrangement joins TRBV5-1 to TRBJ1-1; D not certain. V was pared by 0 bases and J by 1 base, with 7 bases between. The CDR3 has 14 residues. CDR1 and CDR2 (germline): SGHRS, YFSETQ. The CDR3 nucleotides are TGCGCCAGCAGCTTGGCCGCGGGGAACACTGAAGCTTTCTTT. Amino acids: CASSLAAGNTEAFF.

This clonotype was seen repeatedly, ten times or more. The V call is TRBV24-1, the J call TRBJ2-3; 9 bases fit TRBD1. V was clipped by 7 bases and J by 4 bases; unmatched bases: 5. CDR1 is KGHDR and CDR2 is SFDVKD in the germline V gene. The CDR3 has 14 amino acids. The CDR3 loop is CATSRTGASDTQYF. The CDR3 nucleotides are TGTGCCACCAGCCGGACAGGGGCCTCAGATACGCAGTATTTT.

This clonotype was observed many times. The chain is built from TRBV20-1 and TRBJ2-3, with D unresolved. CDR1 and CDR2 (germline): DFQATT, SNEGSKA (reference sequence). This CDR3 has 13 residues. Trimming removed 3 bases at V and 3 bases at J, with 10 bases between. CDR3 protein: CSARSGKTDTQYF. The CDR3 DNA follows: TGCAGTGCTAGGTCGGGCAAAACAGATACGCAGTATTTT.

This clonotype was picked up a small number of times. The chain carries TRBV20-1 and TRBJ1-5; 8 bases align to TRBD1. Unmatched junction bases numbered 11, after V lost 1 base and J lost 12 bases. The germline V gene encodes CDR1 DFQATT and CDR2 SNEGSKA (reference sequence). The CDR3 length is 14 residues. This chain's CDR3 is CSARVHRGRRHQHF. The CDR3 DNA follows: TGCAGTGCTAGAGTCCACAGGGGGAGAAGGCACCAGCATTTT.

This clonotype was counted ten times or more. The chain employs TRBV6-5 and TRBJ1-1, with 7 bases lining up with TRBD1. V trimming: 6 bases; J trimming: 3 bases; junction bases outside the gene matches: 7. The CDR3 spans 14 residues. Germline V CDR1 and CDR2: MNHEY, SVGAGI. The CDR3 DNA sequence: TGTGCCAGCAGGACCGACAGGGCAGACACTGAAGCTTTCTTT. Its protein product is CASRTDRADTEAFF.

Ten or more counts support this clonotype. The chain recombines TRBV7-3 with TRBJ2-3; the D gene is possibly TRBD2 (5 bases). The CDR3 extends over 13 amino acids. V was trimmed by 4 bases and J by 8 bases, leaving 13 bases between them. Looked up from germline, CDR1 is SGHTA and CDR2 is FQGTGA. This CDR3 is CASSSGSSGTQYF. CDR3 bases: TGTGCCAGCAGCTCCGGCTCCAGCGGTACGCAGTATTTT.

In this sample, this clonotype turned up many times. V is TRBV29-1 and J is TRBJ2-1; 7 bases are shared with TRBD1. The CDR3 consists of 12 residues. Trimming took 4 bases from V and 11 from J; bases not matched to a gene: 8. CDR1 SQVTM and CDR2 ANQGSEA come from the germline V gene. CDR3 loop: CSVVGQGDKQFF. In DNA, the CDR3 is TGCAGCGTTGTCGGGCAGGGGGATAAGCAGTTCTTC.

This clonotype was counted at least ten times. The gene calls are TRBV11-2 and TRBJ2-7; 10 nucleotides match TRBD2. The germline V gene encodes CDR1 SGHAT and CDR2 FQNNGV. The CDR3 length is 14 residues. V shed 3 bases and J 7 bases; nucleotides not matched to a gene: 6. CDR3 DNA sequence: TGTGCCAGCAGCTTCCTAGCGGGGGCGGGTGAGCAGTACTTC. Its translation: CASSFLAGAGEQYF.

The chain combines TRBV28 with TRBJ2-3; the D gene is possibly TRBD1 (6 bases). V dropped 6 bases and J dropped 5 bases, with 12 bases sitting between them. The V gene's germline CDR1 is MDHEN and CDR2 SYDVKM. This CDR3 has 13 residues. The CDR3 nucleotides read TGTGCCAGCAGCCTAGGACAGCTAGATACGCAGTATTTT. Translation: CASSLGQLDTQYF.

This clonotype was detected many times. The V gene is TRBV6-5, the J gene TRBJ2-1; no clear D. This CDR3 has 14 amino acids. The V end lost 4 bases, the J end lost 9 bases, and 16 bases lay between the germline ends. The germline CDR1 and CDR2 sequences are MNHEY and SVGAGI. The CDR3 loop is CASSLEGGTGEQFF. DNA of the CDR3: TGTGCCAGCAGTTTGGAAGGCGGTACGGGTGAGCAGTTCTTC.

This clonotype was seen a handful of times. V and J are TRBV4-2 and TRBJ2-2; D unclear. Germline lookup yields CDR1 LGHNA and CDR2 YNFKEQ. The CDR3 totals 14 residues. Trimming stripped 6 bases from V and 4 bases from J, with 12 bases between. The CDR3 sequence is CASREGRRTGELFF. As DNA, the CDR3 is TGTGCCAGCAGAGAAGGCCGGCGCACCGGGGAGCTGTTTTTT.

This clonotype has at least ten counts. The CDR3 DNA reads as TGTGCCAGCAGCGAAGGGGGTTCGGGAAACACCATATATTTT. Its protein product is CASSEGGSGNTIYF. The genes are TRBV12-3 or TRBV12-4 and TRBJ1-3; possibly TRBD1 for D (6 bases). The CDR3 is made up of 14 amino acids. Trimming pared 6 bases from V and 4 bases from J, leaving 13 bases between.

This clonotype was observed at least ten times. V gene TRBV12-3 or TRBV12-4 combines with J gene TRBJ1-5; 8 nucleotides align to TRBD1. The CDR3 has 15 amino acids. Unmatched junction bases numbered 10, after V lost 5 bases and J lost 7 bases. The CDR3 DNA follows: TGTGCCAGCAGTACGCGAGGACAGGGAGAACAGCCCCAGCATTTT. Translating gives CASSTRGQGEQPQHF.

This clonotype showed up many times. The J gene is TRBJ1-2, the V gene TRBV20-1; no clear D gene. The ends were cut back, 6 bases at V and 8 bases at J, with 13 bases in the middle. CDR3 length: 11 amino acids. Germline CDR1 is DFQATT and CDR2 is SNEGSKA (reference sequence). The CDR3 spells CSAEGGKGYTF. The CDR3 nucleotides read TGCAGTGCCGAGGGAGGGAAAGGCTACACCTTC.

By share, this clonotype counts as medium-sized. The J gene is TRBJ2-5, the V gene TRBV27; the match to TRBD1 covers 7 bases. The CDR3 sequence is 13 residues long. V gave up 5 bases and J gave up 4 bases; unmatched junction bases: 4. From germline, CDR1 is MNHEY and CDR2 SMNVEV (reference sequence). CDR3 DNA: TGTGCCAGCAGTGCGAACAGGGGAGAGACCCAGTACTTC. Its translation is CASSANRGETQYF.

This clonotype was picked up many times. This chain joins TRBV7-9 and TRBJ1-2, with D perhaps TRBD1 (5 bases). Trimming stripped 1 base from V and 4 bases from J, with 10 bases between. The CDR3 is made up of 14 amino acids. Germline values: CDR1 SEHNR, CDR2 FQNEAQ (reference sequence). CDR3 coding DNA: TGTGCCAGCAGCTTAGGGGGGGACTTCTATGGCTACACCTTC. Amino acid sequence: CASSLGGDFYGYTF.

This clonotype was seen many times. The chain carries TRBV18 and TRBJ1-2; D is possibly TRBD1 (6 bases). There are 13 residues in the CDR3. Germline V gene data show CDR1 as KGHSH and CDR2 as LQKENI. The V end lost 3 bases, the J end lost 4 bases, and 9 bases lay between the germline ends. This chain's CDR3 is CASSPGGVYGYTF. The DNA for the CDR3 is TGTGCCAGCTCACCGGGGGGCGTCTATGGCTACACCTTC.

This clonotype was observed many times. The V and J genes are TRBV20-1 and TRBJ2-3; maybe TRBD2 (5 bases). In germline, CDR1 is DFQATT, CDR2 SNEGSKA (reference sequence). The ends were cut back, 1 base at V and 2 bases at J, with 7 bases in the middle. The CDR3 is 13 residues long. CDR3: CSARAGFTDTQYF. CDR3 in DNA: TGCAGTGCTAGAGCGGGGTTCACAGATACGCAGTATTTT.

This clonotype was counted at least ten times. The chain uses TRBV5-1 and TRBJ1-1; D possibly corresponds to TRBD1 (5 bases). Germline V gene sequence: CDR1 SGHRS, CDR2 YFSETQ. CDR3 length: 14 amino acids. Between the trimmed V and J ends, which lost 7 bases and 3 bases, there was a span of 16 bases. The DNA of the CDR3 is TGCGCCAGCGCCGGGACTCCGGGGGACACTGAAGCTTTCTTT. The encoded protein is CASAGTPGDTEAFF.

There are many counts of this clonotype. This chain connects TRBV20-1 to TRBJ2-3; 8 bases line up with TRBD2. Germline V CDR1 and CDR2: DFQATT, SNEGSKA (reference sequence). This CDR3 has 14 amino acids. J gave up 1 base and V 6 bases, and 6 bases lay outside the gene matches. The CDR3 region is CSAGGAGGTDTQYF. Here the CDR3 DNA reads TGCAGTGCGGGAGGAGCGGGGGGCACAGATACGCAGTATTTT.

In its sample, this clonotype was seen many times. The rearrangement joins TRBV24-1 to TRBJ1-2; D remains unclear. In germline, CDR1 is KGHDR, CDR2 SFDVKD. The CDR3 runs 12 residues. Trimming left V 12 bases short and J 8 bases short, with 18 bases between. CDR3 protein: CAPWAGNGGYTF. CDR3 nucleotide sequence: TGTGCCCCCTGGGCGGGCAACGGCGGCTACACCTTC.

At least ten counts were recorded for this clonotype. J is TRBJ2-1 and V is TRBV29-1; D not certain. This CDR3 region has 14 residues. Germline assignment: CDR1 SQVTM and CDR2 ANQGSEA. V lost 5 bases, J lost 0 bases, and 11 bases lay in between. The CDR3 coding sequence is TGCAGCGTTCAAATTAAGAGCTCCTACAATGAGCAGTTCTTC. Residues: CSVQIKSSYNEQFF.

This clonotype was counted many times. The J gene is TRBJ1-1, the V gene TRBV7-9, with 8 bases identical to TRBD1. The ends lost 1 base at V and 5 bases at J; junction bases unmatched: 12. Per germline, CDR1 SEHNR and CDR2 FQNEAQ (reference sequence). This CDR3 is 17 amino acids long. The CDR3 DNA reads TGTGCCAGCAGCTTAGACCCCCAGGGGGCGAAGGGGACTGAAGCTTTCTTT. This sequence encodes CASSLDPQGAKGTEAFF.

Many counts were recorded for this clonotype. V and J are TRBV20-1 and TRBJ1-2, with TRBD1 as a possible D gene (6 bases). V was clipped by 6 bases and J by 2 bases, with 10 bases between them. This CDR3 has 12 residues. Germline V gives CDR1 DFQATT, CDR2 SNEGSKA (reference sequence). DNA for the CDR3: TGCAGTGCCCCGACAGGAAACTATGGCTACACCTTC. Translating it yields CSAPTGNYGYTF.